Following are 25 T cell receptor beta chains from one sample sequenced in a study of CD8 T cells in ankylosing spondylitis. TCRdb itself ran the 5' RACE reads through MiXCR, one entry per CDR3 protein. The sample holds a few hundred thousand distinct CDR3 sequences, approximately 10% seen once. The sample comprised blood, either unsorted or a sorted T cell fraction (not recorded which). These receptors all stem from a female donor with ankylosing spondylitis or in good health (not recorded which).

With respect to this clonotype: One end of the junction does not line up with germline, which may come from a read error. The chain uses TRBV24-1 and TRBJ2-2; TRBD2 agrees at 7 bases. This CDR3 comprises 14 residues. In germline, CDR1 is KGHDR, CDR2 SFDVKD. The CDR3 DNA follows: TGTGCCTCCAGTTACACAGCGGGGACCGGGGAGCTGTTTTTT. This sequence encodes CASSYTAGTGELFF.

This clonotype was detected ten times or more. This chain links TRBV5-1 with TRBJ2-5; 7 nucleotides line up with TRBD2. This CDR3 contains 15 residues. V was clipped by 0 bases and J by 2 bases; unmatched bases: 4. The germline V gene encodes CDR1 SGHRS and CDR2 YFSETQ. For the CDR3, the DNA is TGCGCCAGCAGCTTGGGTGCGGGGGTACAAGAGACCCAGTACTTC. Its translation: CASSLGAGVQETQYF. Complete variable domain (other parts from reference TRBV5-1 and TRBJ2-5): KAGVTQTPRYLIKTRGQQVTLSCSPISGHRSVSWYQQTPGQGLQFLFEYFSETQRNKGNFPGRFSGRQFSNSRSEMNVSTLELGDSALYLCASSLGAGVQETQYFGPGTRLLVL.

This clonotype occurred a few times. The rearrangement links TRBV11-2 to TRBJ1-4, with 8 positions matching TRBD1. The CDR3 loop spans 17 amino acids. Germline values: CDR1 SGHAT, CDR2 FQNNGV. The trim removed 0 bases at V and 7 bases at J, leaving 10 bases unmatched. The CDR3 DNA is TGTGCCAGCAGCTTAGAATCCCGGGACAGGTATCGTGAAAAACTGTTTTTT. Translated, it gives CASSLESRDRYREKLFF.

This clonotype showed up many times. This chain's CDR3 is CASSLSQGNTEAFF. The CDR3 bases are TGCGCCAGCAGCTTGAGTCAGGGGAACACTGAAGCTTTCTTT. This chain connects TRBV5-1 to TRBJ1-1; tentative D call: TRBD1 (5 bases). The CDR3 is 14 amino acids. Germline lookup yields CDR1 SGHRS and CDR2 YFSETQ. Trimming stripped 1 base from V and 1 base from J, with 8 bases between.

This clonotype has only a few counts. The genes are TRBV20-1 and TRBJ2-7; 8 positions agree with TRBD1. V shed 3 bases, J shed 3 bases, and the junction held 16 bases outside the gene matches. In germline, CDR1 is DFQATT, CDR2 SNEGSKA (reference sequence). This CDR3 contains 17 residues. The CDR3 here is CSASDGTGKRYSYEQYF. CDR3 nucleotides: TGCAGTGCTAGTGACGGGACAGGAAAACGATACAGCTACGAGCAGTACTTC.

The chain joins TRBV4-2 to TRBJ1-1, with unresolved D. Germline V CDR1 and CDR2: LGHNA, YNFKEQ. The ends were cut back, 0 bases at V and 4 bases at J, with 12 bases in the middle. The length of the CDR3 is 15 residues. This CDR3 reads CASSQDLPWSTEAFF. For the CDR3, the DNA is TGTGCCAGCAGCCAAGATCTCCCGTGGAGCACTGAAGCTTTCTTT.

In this sample, this clonotype turned up many times. This chain links TRBV20-1 with TRBJ2-1; either TRBD1 or TRBD2 may supply D (5 bases each). Germline V CDR1 and CDR2: DFQATT, SNEGSKA (reference sequence). CDR3 length equals 14 residues. The CDR3 nucleotides are TGCAGCGCCCATGGGACGATCTCCTACAATGAGCAGTTCTTC. It is translated as CSAHGTISYNEQFF.

This chain uses TRBV5-4 with TRBJ1-4; D is uncertain. The CDR3 is 14 residues long. Germline-derived CDR1 and CDR2 are SGHNT and YYREEE (reference sequence). Trimming took off 0 bases at V and 4 bases at J, with 7 bases between the two ends. For the CDR3, the DNA is TGTGCCAGCAGCTTGGAAAGGGATAATGAAAAACTGTTTTTT. Translation: CASSLERDNEKLFF.

This clonotype came up many times. The chain is built from TRBV27 and TRBJ2-2; D could derive from TRBD1 or TRBD2 (5 bases each). Germline V gene sequence: CDR1 MNHEY, CDR2 SMNVEV (reference sequence). The CDR3 consists of 16 residues. Trimming shortened V by 11 bases and J by 4 bases, and 23 bases separated the two germline ends. The CDR3 DNA sequence: TGTGCCTTCAATGGGGAAACGAGGGGCACCACCGGGGAGCTGTTTTTT. It translates to CAFNGETRGTTGELFF.

This clonotype came up many times. The chain is built from TRBV5-1 and TRBJ1-3, with D perhaps TRBD1 (5 bases). V lost 4 bases and J 0 bases, leaving 14 bases between the germline ends. Germline CDR1 SGHRS, CDR2 YFSETQ. The CDR3 loop spans 16 amino acids. Here the CDR3 reads CASSNVQDSSGNTIYF. The CDR3 DNA reads TGCGCCAGCAGCAATGTACAGGACTCCTCTGGAAACACCATATATTTT.

The chain is built from TRBV6-5 and TRBJ2-7, with D possibly being TRBD2 (5 bases). Germline CDR1 MNHEY, CDR2 SVGAGI. Between the trimmed V and J ends, which lost 4 bases and 9 bases, there was a span of 19 bases. The CDR3 loop spans 14 amino acids. The CDR3 DNA sequence: TGTGCCAGCAGTTCCCCTCGGTTGGTAGCGCCGCAGTACTTC. It encodes CASSSPRLVAPQYF.

This clonotype has ten or more counts. V is TRBV6-5 and J is TRBJ1-3; perhaps TRBD1 as D (5 bases). CDR1 is MNHEY and CDR2 is SVGAGI in the germline V gene. V was pared by 2 bases and J by 0 bases, with 11 bases between. There are 16 residues in the CDR3. The CDR3 loop reads CASSYSDSFSGNTIYF. Written as DNA, the CDR3 is TGTGCCAGCAGTTACAGTGACAGCTTCTCTGGAAACACCATATATTTT.

V usage is TRBV19 and J usage is TRBJ2-6; D tentatively fits TRBD1 or TRBD2 (5 bases each). V was cut by 4 bases and J by 0 bases, with 13 bases left in between. Germline CDR1 LNHDA, CDR2 SQIVND (reference sequence). The length of the CDR3 is 17 residues. The CDR3 sequence: CASSRGTARSGANVLTF. The DNA for the CDR3 is TGTGCCAGTAGTAGAGGGACGGCCCGCTCTGGGGCCAACGTCCTGACTTTC.

The chain employs TRBV28 and TRBJ2-3; the match to TRBD2 covers 9 bases. From germline, CDR1 is MDHEN and CDR2 SYDVKM. Trimming took 6 bases from V and 1 from J; bases not matched to a gene: 2. The CDR3 loop spans 14 amino acids. The CDR3 loop is CASRRLAGTDTQYF. The CDR3 DNA sequence: TGTGCCAGCAGAAGACTAGCGGGCACAGATACGCAGTATTTT.

The gene calls are TRBV5-1 and TRBJ2-7; 7 bases match TRBD1. The CDR3 has 13 amino acids. V shed 0 bases and J 8 bases; nucleotides not matched to a gene: 5. CDR1 and CDR2 (germline): SGHRS, YFSETQ. The CDR3 spells CASSLDQGEKQYF. The CDR3 nucleotides are TGCGCCAGCAGCTTGGACCAGGGGGAAAAGCAGTACTTC.

Ten or more counts support this clonotype. The chain has TRBV20-1 and TRBJ1-5; 10 bases line up with TRBD1. The CDR3 has 14 amino acids. Germline CDR1 DFQATT, CDR2 SNEGSKA (reference sequence). The V segment lost 2 bases and the J segment 5 bases; nucleotides outside the gene matches: 3. The CDR3 region is CSARPDRGDQPQHF. For the CDR3, the DNA is TGCAGTGCTAGACCGGACAGGGGGGATCAGCCCCAGCATTTT.

This clonotype was detected many times. The chain recombines TRBV24-1 with TRBJ2-3; the D is unclear. Trimming stripped 4 bases from V and 6 bases from J, with 16 bases between. Germline V lookup: CDR1 KGHDR, CDR2 SFDVKD. The CDR3 consists of 15 residues. This CDR3 is CATSDLGPAGDTQYF. CDR3 DNA: TGTGCCACCAGTGACCTAGGACCGGCAGGCGATACGCAGTATTTT.

This clonotype was recorded at least ten times. The J gene is TRBJ1-2, the V gene TRBV5-1, with 7 bases lining up with TRBD1. This CDR3 has 15 amino acids. J lost 1 base, V lost 4 bases, and 7 bases had no gene match. CDR1 and CDR2 (germline): SGHRS, YFSETQ. The CDR3 region has the DNA TGCGCCAGCAGCCTTCAGGGGGGGAATAACTATGGCTACACCTTC. It translates to CASSLQGGNNYGYTF. The full variable domain, with the rest looked up from reference TRBV5-1 and TRBJ1-2, is KAGVTQTPRYLIKTRGQQVTLSCSPISGHRSVSWYQQTPGQGLQFLFEYFSETQRNKGNFPGRFSGRQFSNSRSEMNVSTLELGDSALYLCASSLQGGNNYGYTFGSGTRLTVV.

This clonotype was recorded at least ten times. J is TRBJ2-7 and V is TRBV7-8; 9 positions agree with TRBD2. CDR1 and CDR2 (germline): SGHVS, FQNEAQ. The CDR3 extends over 14 amino acids. J gave up 3 bases and V 1 base, and 1 base lay outside the gene matches. Here the CDR3 reads CASSLVSGGYEQYF. The DNA for the CDR3 is TGTGCCAGCAGCTTAGTTAGCGGGGGCTACGAGCAGTACTTC. The full variable domain, its missing parts supplied by reference TRBV7-8 and TRBJ2-7, is GAGVSQSPRYKVAKRGQDVALRCDPISGHVSLFWYQQALGQGPEFLTYFQNEAQLDKSGLPSDRFFAERPEGSVSTLKIQRTQQEDSAVYLCASSLVSGGYEQYFGPGTRLTVT.

V and J are TRBV11-2 and TRBJ2-3, with D maybe TRBD2 (6 bases). The germline CDR1 and CDR2 sequences are SGHAT and FQNNGV. The CDR3 covers 16 residues. Trimming took 0 bases from V and 5 from J, leaving 15 bases between them. The CDR3 protein is CASSLEGGLLGDTQYF. Written as DNA, the CDR3 is TGTGCCAGCAGCTTAGAGGGAGGCCTTTTAGGAGATACGCAGTATTTT. Full variable domain (rest looked up from reference TRBV11-2 and TRBJ2-3): EAGVAQSPRYKIIEKRQSVAFWCNPISGHATLYWYQQILGQGPKLLIQFQNNGVVDDSQLPKDRFSAERLKGVDSTLKIQPAKLEDSAVYLCASSLEGGLLGDTQYFGPGTRLTVL.

J is TRBJ2-1 and V is TRBV4-3; 7 nucleotides match TRBD2. V shed 1 base, J shed 6 bases, and the junction held 6 bases outside the gene matches. Germline V CDR1 and CDR2: LGHNA, YSLEER. The CDR3 loop spans 15 amino acids. The CDR3, as DNA: TGCGCCAGCAGCCAAGGGACTAGTAGGGGCAATGAGCAGTTCTTC. This codes for CASSQGTSRGNEQFF.

This clonotype was seen ten or more times. This chain joins TRBV11-3 and TRBJ2-1; 12 bases are a match to TRBD2. Germline CDR1 and CDR2: SGHNT and YENEEA. The CDR3 sequence is 18 residues long. J was trimmed by 4 bases and V by 5 bases; bases with no gene match: 12. The CDR3 here is CASSPRQSSGRVYNEQFF. The CDR3, as DNA: TGTGCCAGCAGCCCCCGACAGTCTAGCGGGAGGGTGTACAATGAGCAGTTCTTC.

The rearrangement uses TRBV7-8 and TRBJ1-2; D is ambiguous. CDR3 length equals 11 residues. CDR1 is SGHVS, CDR2 FQNEAQ, per germline. The V end lost 11 bases, the J end lost 1 base, and 8 bases lay between the germline ends. CDR3 residues: CALPLNYGYTF. CDR3 in DNA: TGTGCCCTACCCCTTAACTATGGCTACACCTTC.

This clonotype was seen ten or more times. The chain links TRBV6-1 to TRBJ2-1; TRBD2 agrees at 8 bases. The germline CDR1 and CDR2 sequences are MNHNS and SASEGT. CDR3 size: 15 residues. J gave up 2 bases and V 6 bases, and 6 bases lay outside the gene matches. CDR3 residues: CASSILAAAYNEQFF. CDR3 in DNA: TGTGCCAGCAGCATACTAGCGGCAGCCTACAATGAGCAGTTCTTC.

A remark on this clonotype: Possible read error: a much larger clone is one base away. This chain joins TRBV28 and TRBJ2-3, with 7 positions matching TRBD2. The CDR3 length is 13 residues. Germline trimming cut 10 bases from V and 15 bases from J; bases unmatched to any gene: 19. Germline-derived CDR1 and CDR2 are MDHEN and SYDVKM. The DNA for the CDR3 is TGTGCCACCAACGCCGTTATAAGCGGGATATTCTATTTT. The encoded protein is CATNAVISGIFYF.